These 22 T cell receptor beta chains were sequenced from one sample in a study of blood T cell repertoires in COVID-19. The method was immunoSEQ multiplex PCR; TCRdb's version includes in-frame clones alone and lacks a portion of them. This sample has roughly 290,000 clones, with around four fifths found just once. The sample taken for sequencing was peripheral blood. These receptors were taken from a woman in her forties or fifties with active or convalescent COVID-19.

The chain joins TRBV7-9 to TRBJ1-2, with a possible D match to TRBD1 (5 bases). From germline, CDR1 is SEHNR and CDR2 FQNEAQ (reference sequence). This CDR3 has 13 amino acids. V was cut by 0 bases and J by 4 bases, with 6 bases left in between. The CDR3, as DNA: TGTGCCAGCAGCTTAGCGGGGGGCTATGGCTACACCTTC. Its translation: CASSLAGGYGYTF.

The V and J genes are TRBV6-5 and TRBJ1-6; D is ambiguous. The V and J ends lost 3 bases and 2 bases respectively, with 11 bases between them. Per germline, CDR1 MNHEY and CDR2 SVGAGI. The CDR3 length is 16 residues. The CDR3 loop is CASSYDPDTYNSPLHF. The CDR3, as DNA: TGTGCCAGCAGTTATGACCCAGACACCTATAATTCACCCCTCCACTTT.

Points on this clone: A read error may account for a junction end that differs from germline. V gene TRBV7-9 combines with J gene TRBJ1-2; no definite D call. CDR1 is SEHNR and CDR2 is FQNEAQ in the germline V gene (reference sequence). The CDR3 loop spans 9 amino acids. CDR3 sequence reads: CASSLGGDF. The DNA for the CDR3 is TGTGCCAGCAGTTTAGGAGGAGACTTC.

The rearrangement links TRBV24-1 to TRBJ1-4, with a weak D call TRBD1 (5 bases). V shed 4 bases and J shed 8 bases, with 19 bases lying between them. CDR1 and CDR2 (germline): KGHDR, SFDVKD. CDR3 length: 16 amino acids. In DNA, the CDR3 is TGTGCCACCAGTGACTACGACAGCTCTGGTGCGGAAAAACTGTTTTTT. This encodes CATSDYDSSGAEKLFF.

The chain carries TRBV7-9 and TRBJ1-1, with 9 bases aligning to TRBD1. The J segment lost 1 base and the V segment lost 4 bases, leaving 10 bases of the junction unmatched. CDR1 SEHNR and CDR2 FQNEAQ come from the germline V gene (reference sequence). The CDR3 totals 17 residues. Written as DNA, the CDR3 is TGTGCCAGCAGCTGGCCCTTACAGGGGGCGGGGAACACTGAAGCTTTCTTT. The encoded protein is CASSWPLQGAGNTEAFF.

The V call is TRBV18, the J call TRBJ2-2; the match to TRBD2 covers 12 bases. This CDR3 spans 18 amino acids. V trimming: 2 bases; J trimming: 2 bases; junction bases outside the gene matches: 6. CDR1 KGHSH and CDR2 LQKENI come from the germline V gene. The CDR3 nucleotides are TGTGCCAGCTCACCAACGGGACTAGCGGGCTCAAACACCGGGGAGCTGTTTTTT. Encoded protein: CASSPTGLAGSNTGELFF.

This clone was recorded once. The genes are TRBV28 and TRBJ2-2; D perhaps matches TRBD2 (5 bases). This CDR3 spans 11 amino acids. Between the trimmed V and J ends, which lost 5 bases and 8 bases, there was a span of 6 bases. Per germline, CDR1 MDHEN and CDR2 SYDVKM. The CDR3 is CASSGEGELFF. The DNA for the CDR3 is TGTGCCAGCAGTGGGGAGGGGGAGCTGTTTTTT.

This clone was recorded only once. The CDR3 nucleotides read TGTGCCAGCCAAAAGGGGTTAGGAGAGACCCAGTACTTC. Translation: CASQKGLGETQYF. The chain employs TRBV5-6 and TRBJ2-5, with TRBD1 as a possible D gene (5 bases). The CDR3 consists of 13 residues. Germline V gives CDR1 SGHDT, CDR2 YYEEEE. V lost 7 bases and J 4 bases, leaving 14 bases between the germline ends.

As to this clone: The same CDR3 is also encoded by other DNA sequences in this sample. The chain links TRBV18 to TRBJ2-5, with D tentatively TRBD2 (5 bases). Trimming took 6 bases from V and 5 from J, leaving 10 bases between them. Germline V gene lookup returns CDR1 KGHSH and CDR2 LQKENI. This CDR3 is 12 amino acids long. This CDR3 reads CASSPRRETQYF. The CDR3 bases are TGTGCCAGCTCCCCCAGGAGGGAGACCCAGTACTTC.

The V and J genes are TRBV7-2 and TRBJ2-3, with D unresolved. Trimming stripped 5 bases from V and 0 bases from J, with 9 bases between. The CDR3 runs to 14 residues. The germline gives CDR1 SGHTA, CDR2 FQGNSA. The CDR3 nucleotides are TGTGCCAGCAGCCCCTCGAGGAGCACAGATACGCAGTATTTT. This encodes CASSPSRSTDTQYF.

The chain links TRBV18 to TRBJ2-1, with 12 bases that match TRBD2. This CDR3 has 16 residues. From germline, CDR1 is KGHSH and CDR2 LQKENI. With 5 bases clipped from V and 9 bases from J, the junction kept 11 bases outside the gene matches. CDR3 in DNA: TGTGCCAGCTCATCTCTAAGACTAGCGGGGGAGATTGAGCAGTTCTTC. Protein sequence: CASSSLRLAGEIEQFF.

The CDR3 protein is CSGHRDSTEAFF. The DNA of the CDR3 is TGCAGCGGGCACAGGGATTCCACTGAAGCTTTCTTT. V and J are TRBV29-1 and TRBJ1-1; D may be TRBD1 (6 bases). CDR1 SQVTM and CDR2 ANQGSEA come from the germline V gene. With 7 bases removed from V and 4 bases from J, the gap between germline ends came to 13 bases. The CDR3 runs 12 residues. Variable domain in full (rest from reference TRBV29-1 and TRBJ1-1): SAVISQKPSRDICQRGTSLTIQCQVDSQVTMMFWYRQQPGQSLTLIATANQGSEATYESGFVIDKFPISRPNLTFSTLTVSNMSPEDSSIYLCSGHRDSTEAFFGQGTRLTVV.

The gene calls are TRBV14 and TRBJ1-2; no firm D call. This CDR3 is built from 12 residues. Germline assignment: CDR1 SGHDN and CDR2 FVKESK. Trimming pared 1 base from V and 6 bases from J, leaving 6 bases between. The CDR3 DNA sequence: TGTGCCAGCAGCCAAGCCCCTCATGGCTACACCTTC. Residues: CASSQAPHGYTF.

This chain joins TRBV2 and TRBJ2-1; 15 bases fit TRBD2. CDR1 and CDR2 (germline): SNHLY, FYNNEI. This CDR3 comprises 16 residues. V lost 7 bases and J lost 12; bases outside the gene matches: 13. CDR3 region: CASTVTRTSGREGQFF. CDR3 DNA: TGTGCCAGCACCGTAACCCGGACTAGCGGGAGGGAGGGGCAGTTCTTC.

The table lists this clone with a few counts. The V gene is TRBV6-5, the J gene TRBJ1-3; no reliable D call. With 7 bases removed from V and 2 bases from J, the gap between germline ends came to 15 bases. The length of the CDR3 is 15 residues. Per germline, CDR1 MNHEY and CDR2 SVGAGI. This CDR3 reads CASTLAGDPGNTIYF. CDR3 nucleotides: TGTGCCAGCACCCTAGCCGGGGATCCTGGAAACACCATATATTTT.

The rearrangement joins TRBV7-9 to TRBJ2-2; no firm D call. Trimming shortened V by 5 bases and J by 7 bases, and 11 bases separated the two germline ends. In germline, CDR1 is SEHNR, CDR2 FQNEAQ (reference sequence). The CDR3 covers 13 residues. The CDR3 is CASSLSGGGELFF. The CDR3, as DNA: TGTGCCAGCAGCCTTTCGGGTGGCGGGGAGCTGTTTTTT.

This chain uses TRBV2 with TRBJ1-5, with 12 bases lining up with TRBD1. Unmatched junction bases numbered 6, after V lost 3 bases and J lost 0 bases. Per the germline V gene, CDR1 is SNHLY and CDR2 is FYNNEI. CDR3 length equals 18 residues. The CDR3 spells CASSDGTGGSYSNQPQHF. The CDR3 region has the DNA TGTGCCAGCAGTGACGGGACAGGGGGCTCCTATAGCAATCAGCCCCAGCATTTT.

This clone occurred a few times. The rearrangement uses TRBV18 and TRBJ2-7; D is possibly TRBD2 (7 bases). The ends were cut back, 2 bases at V and 0 bases at J, with 11 bases in the middle. Germline V gives CDR1 KGHSH, CDR2 LQKENI. The CDR3 is 15 residues long. This chain's CDR3 is CASSPRGGASYEQYF. Here the CDR3 DNA reads TGTGCCAGCTCACCAAGGGGGGGGGCCTCCTACGAGCAGTACTTC.

The chain employs TRBV27 and TRBJ2-6; 8 bases agree with TRBD1. Germline lookup yields CDR1 MNHEY and CDR2 SMNVEV (reference sequence). V shed 2 bases and J 0 bases; nucleotides not matched to a gene: 9. The length of the CDR3 is 19 residues. DNA of the CDR3: TGTGCCAGCAGTTTAAGAAGGGGACAGGCCTACTCTGGGGCCAACGTCCTGACTTTC. It translates to CASSLRRGQAYSGANVLTF.

This chain uses TRBV23-1 with TRBJ1-2, with 10 bases lining up with TRBD1. TRBV23-1 is marked as an open reading frame, function uncertain. V dropped 3 bases and J dropped 4; count of bases not matched to a gene: 5. CDR3 size: 15 residues. The CDR3 is CASSHPGQGCYGYTF. The CDR3 bases are TGCGCCAGCAGTCATCCGGGACAGGGGTGCTATGGCTACACCTTC.

This sequence joins TRBV19 and TRBJ1-5; D gene ambiguous. The CDR3 sequence is 10 residues long. With 7 bases removed from V and 7 bases from J, the gap between germline ends came to 5 bases. The germline gives CDR1 LNHDA, CDR2 SQIVND (reference sequence). CDR3 protein: CASNRQPQHF. In DNA, the CDR3 is TGTGCCAGTAACAGACAGCCCCAGCATTTT. The full variable domain, its missing parts supplied by reference TRBV19 and TRBJ1-5, is DGGITQSPKYLFRKEGQNVTLSCEQNLNHDAMYWYRQDPGQGLRLIYYSQIVNDFQKGDIAEGYSVSREKKESFPLTVTSAQKNPTAFYLCASNRQPQHFGDGTRLSIL.

The rearrangement joins TRBV6-5 to TRBJ1-2; D remains ambiguous. Trimming stripped 10 bases from V and 8 bases from J, with 26 bases between. Germline V gene sequence: CDR1 MNHEY, CDR2 SVGAGI. The CDR3 extends over 15 amino acids. The CDR3 nucleotides read TGTGCCACCCCCCGACCCGACCAGGTACCGAGAGGCTACACCTTC. Translation gives CATPRPDQVPRGYTF.